Listed below are T cell receptor beta chains from one sample, sequenced in a study of neurological immune-mediated disorders. One entry per CDR3 protein, called by TCRdb with MiXCR from the 5' RACE reads. The data contain approximately 20,000 distinct CDR3 sequences, 15% of them singletons. Material: PBMCs. The receptor source for this set is a female donor with HTLV-1-associated myelopathy (HAM/TSP). The CDR3 runs from the conserved cysteine through the conserved F or W.

v_call	j_call	cdr3_aa
TRBV7-9	TRBJ2-7	CASSATGTDDEQYF
TRBV4-2	TRBJ2-5	CASSQDLVEETQYF
TRBV7-2	TRBJ2-2	CANTFQNTGELFF
TRBV5-1	TRBJ2-7	CASSLVGGSYEQYF
TRBV28	TRBJ2-4	CASGGVRPRGDQAKNIQYF
TRBV2	TRBJ1-5	CASSVHRGSAQPQHF
TRBV20-1	TRBJ2-2	CNARDLNTGELFF
TRBV5-1	TRBJ1-1	CASSLETALNTEAFF
TRBV7-3	TRBJ2-5	CASSIYLCSVEGMQVEKGTQYF
TRBV6-4	TRBJ2-4	CASSGDGDISLNIQYF
TRBV19	TRBJ1-3	CASSDLSGNTIYF
TRBV5-6	TRBJ2-5	CASSSARGIRETQYF
TRBV5-5	TRBJ1-3	CASSSYRENGNTIYF
TRBV19	TRBJ2-7	CASSREPAFSYEQYF
TRBV10-3	TRBJ2-7	CAISDQGDEQYF
TRBV7-7	TRBJ2-1	CASSLGPREEQFF
TRBV20-1	TRBJ1-2	CSATKEHPNYGYTF
TRBV20-1	TRBJ2-7	CSATTSGAYEQYF
TRBV20-1	TRBJ1-2	CSALGGVSTDGYTF
TRBV20-1	TRBJ2-7	CSARDRTVRGEQYF
TRBV10-3	TRBJ2-2	CATRSGLNTGELFF
TRBV7-2	TRBJ1-2	CASSLQGTANYGYTF
TRBV7-2	TRBJ2-5	CASSLGGTKETQYF
TRBV7-6	TRBJ2-5	CASSLASGKQETQYF
TRBV20-1	TRBJ2-1	CSASRGPSYNEQFF
TRBV20-1	TRBJ2-7	CSALGLAGREQYF
TRBV20-1	TRBJ1-5	CSASPVGGPNQPQHF
TRBV11-2	TRBJ2-5	CASSLVQGGGWETQYF
TRBV5-1	TRBJ2-1	CASSTHPSSYNEQFF
TRBV11-3	TRBJ1-1	CASSFTENTEAFF
TRBV5-1	TRBJ1-1	CASLLGTANTEAFF
TRBV12-3/TRBV12-4	TRBJ1-1	CASSLVGNTEAFF
TRBV9	TRBJ2-1	CASSVEMAGGSYNEQFF
TRBV7-2	TRBJ2-1	CASSLQAGANEQFF
TRBV20-1	TRBJ1-3	CSAREDSASGNTIYF
TRBV14	TRBJ1-1	CASSQNRVTEAFF
TRBV7-3	TRBJ2-2	CASSLAGGDTGELFF
TRBV20-1	TRBJ2-5	CSARDLGNTETQYF
TRBV28	TRBJ2-7	CASSLPGQGYEQYF
TRBV7-3	TRBJ2-2	CASSPWVSANTGELFF
TRBV18	TRBJ2-7	CASSPGQRDYEQYF
TRBV9	TRBJ2-5	CASSETGVVQETQYF
TRBV7-3	TRBJ1-2	CASSLSGGYGYTF